The 5 T cell receptor beta chains below come from one sample, sequenced in a study of early T cells in non-severe SARS-CoV-2 infection. One entry per CDR3 protein results from TCRdb running MiXCR on the 5' RACE reads. The sample shows roughly 76,000 distinct CDR3 sequences, 9% to 15% of them seen only once. Input material: whole blood. The receptors were sampled from an adult who was a healthcare worker with PCR-confirmed SARS-CoV-2 infection or an uninfected control (not recorded which).

This clonotype was observed a few times. The chain recombines TRBV20-1 with TRBJ2-1, with 7 bases matching TRBD2. CDR3 size: 13 residues. In germline, CDR1 is DFQATT, CDR2 SNEGSKA (reference sequence). J was trimmed by 3 bases and V by 4 bases; bases with no gene match: 3. The CDR3 coding sequence is TGCAGTGCTATCCTAGCGGACTACAATGAGCAGTTCTTC. The encoded protein is CSAILADYNEQFF.

This clonotype appeared many times. The V and J genes are TRBV27 and TRBJ2-5, with D perhaps TRBD1 (5 bases). The CDR3 extends over 13 amino acids. Trimming cost V 5 bases and J 1 base, with 8 bases left between them. Germline-derived CDR1 and CDR2 are MNHEY and SMNVEV (reference sequence). CDR3 amino acids: CASSPGSQETQYF. The DNA of the CDR3 is TGTGCCAGCAGTCCAGGGTCCCAAGAGACCCAGTACTTC.

The sample holds a few counts of this clonotype. The J gene is TRBJ2-7, the V gene TRBV29-1; TRBD2 agrees at 7 bases. Germline assignment: CDR1 SQVTM and CDR2 ANQGSEA. V lost 1 base and J lost 0; bases outside the gene matches: 6. This CDR3 is 15 amino acids long. CDR3 loop: CSVEGEGPSSYEQYF. The CDR3, as DNA: TGCAGCGTTGAAGGGGAGGGACCGAGCTCCTACGAGCAGTACTTC.

In its sample, this clonotype was seen many times. This rearrangement joins TRBV28 to TRBJ1-1, with a weak D call TRBD1 (5 bases). V lost 6 bases and J 5 bases, leaving 16 bases between the germline ends. Per germline, CDR1 MDHEN and CDR2 SYDVKM. CDR3 length equals 14 residues. Written as DNA, the CDR3 is TGTGCCAGCAGACGCGGGGGGGAGCGGACTGAAGCTTTCTTT. Translation: CASRRGGERTEAFF.

This clonotype has ten or more counts. The chain recombines TRBV3-1 with TRBJ2-5; 9 nucleotides agree with TRBD2. CDR3 length equals 15 residues. Looked up from germline, CDR1 is LGHDT and CDR2 is YNNKEL (reference sequence). With V trimmed by 3 bases and J by 5 bases, 7 bases remained unmatched. The CDR3 loop reads CASSQGSGRGETQYF. The DNA for the CDR3 is TGTGCCAGCAGCCAGGGTAGCGGGAGAGGGGAGACCCAGTACTTC.